The present T cell receptor beta chain was sequenced within a study of cytomegalovirus exposure and HLA in healthy donors. Notes on the study in general: Sequencing depth across donors, presence/absence analyses assumed, was roughly uniform. Some TCR beta chains (around 180 of them) were listed as cytomegalovirus-associated.

For this clone: Its target is unknown.

The germline V and J ends were trimmed by 6 bases and 7 bases, with 10 bases remaining between them. Germline CDR1 and CDR2: LNHDA and SQIVND (reference sequence). This CDR3 region has 13 residues. The PCR ran on 60 Vbeta and 13 Jbeta primers. Only in-frame clones appear in the TCRdb table, and some are missing; sequencing was by immunoSEQ multiplex PCR. The table shows about 170,000 clones, with roughly 80% occurring only once. The chain combines TRBV19 with TRBJ1-6, with D perhaps matching TRBD1 (6 bases). Material: PBMCs. This receptor was identified in a woman aged 18-35 years in good health and CMV-seronegative. The CDR3 region has the DNA TGTGCCAGTAGACAGGGAAACAATTCACCCCTCCACTTT. It specifies CASRQGNNSPLHF. Full variable domain (outside the CDR3, taken from reference TRBV19 and TRBJ1-6): DGGITQSPKYLFRKEGQNVTLSCEQNLNHDAMYWYRQDPGQGLRLIYYSQIVNDFQKGDIAEGYSVSREKKESFPLTVTSAQKNPTAFYLCASRQGNNSPLHFGNGTRLTVT.